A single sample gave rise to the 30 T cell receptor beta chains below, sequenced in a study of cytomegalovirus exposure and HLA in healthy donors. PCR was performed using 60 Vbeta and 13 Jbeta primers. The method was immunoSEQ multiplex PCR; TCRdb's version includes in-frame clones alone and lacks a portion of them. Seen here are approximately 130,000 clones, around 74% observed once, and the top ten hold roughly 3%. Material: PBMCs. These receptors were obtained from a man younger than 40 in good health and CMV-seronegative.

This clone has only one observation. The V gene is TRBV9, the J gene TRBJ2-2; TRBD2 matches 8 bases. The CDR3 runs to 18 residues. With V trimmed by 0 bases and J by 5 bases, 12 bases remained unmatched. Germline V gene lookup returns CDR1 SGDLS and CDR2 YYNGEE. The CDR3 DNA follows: TGTGCCAGCAGCGTAGGCGGGGGGCCATCTTTGGGGACCGGGGAGCTGTTTTTT. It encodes CASSVGGGPSLGTGELFF.

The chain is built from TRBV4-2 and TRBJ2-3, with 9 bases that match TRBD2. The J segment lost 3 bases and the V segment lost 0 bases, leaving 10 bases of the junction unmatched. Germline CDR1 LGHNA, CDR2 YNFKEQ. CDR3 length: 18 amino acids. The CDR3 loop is CASSQDPGAGGLTDTQYF. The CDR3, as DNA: TGTGCCAGCAGCCAAGATCCGGGCGCGGGGGGGCTGACAGATACGCAGTATTTT.

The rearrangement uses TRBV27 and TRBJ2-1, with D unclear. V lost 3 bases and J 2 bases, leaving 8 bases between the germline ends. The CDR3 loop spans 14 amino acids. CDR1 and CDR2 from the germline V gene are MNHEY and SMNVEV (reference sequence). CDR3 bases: TGTGCCAGCAGTTTGGCAGGAACCTACAATGAGCAGTTCTTC. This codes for CASSLAGTYNEQFF.

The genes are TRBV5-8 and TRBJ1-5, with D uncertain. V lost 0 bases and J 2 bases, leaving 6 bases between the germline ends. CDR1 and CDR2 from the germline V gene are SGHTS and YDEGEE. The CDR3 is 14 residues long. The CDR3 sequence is CASSLGGGNQPQHF. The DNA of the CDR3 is TGTGCCAGCAGCTTGGGAGGTGGCAATCAGCCCCAGCATTTT. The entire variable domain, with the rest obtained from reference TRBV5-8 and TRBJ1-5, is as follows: EAGVTQSPTHLIKTRGQQATLRCSPISGHTSVYWYQQALGLGLQFLLWYDEGEERNRGNFPPRFSGRQFPNYSSELNVNALELEDSALYLCASSLGGGNQPQHFGDGTRLSIL.

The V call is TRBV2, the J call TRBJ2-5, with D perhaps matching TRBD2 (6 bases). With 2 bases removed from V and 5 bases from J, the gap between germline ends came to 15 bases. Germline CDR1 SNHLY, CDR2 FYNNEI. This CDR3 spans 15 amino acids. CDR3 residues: CASSELTQGGETQYF. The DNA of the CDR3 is TGTGCCAGCAGTGAATTAACCCAAGGAGGGGAGACCCAGTACTTC.

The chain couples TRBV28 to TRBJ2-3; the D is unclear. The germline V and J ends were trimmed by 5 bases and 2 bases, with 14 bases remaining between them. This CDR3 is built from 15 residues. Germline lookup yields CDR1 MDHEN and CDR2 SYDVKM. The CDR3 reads CASSPLTTNTDTQYF. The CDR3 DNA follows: TGTGCCAGCAGTCCACTCACCACCAACACAGATACGCAGTATTTT. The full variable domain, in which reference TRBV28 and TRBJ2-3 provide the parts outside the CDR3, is DVKVTQSSRYLVKRTGEKVFLECVQDMDHENMFWYRQDPGLGLRLIYFSYDVKMKEKGDIPEGYSVSREKKERFSLILESASTNQTSMYLCASSPLTTNTDTQYFGPGTRLTVL.

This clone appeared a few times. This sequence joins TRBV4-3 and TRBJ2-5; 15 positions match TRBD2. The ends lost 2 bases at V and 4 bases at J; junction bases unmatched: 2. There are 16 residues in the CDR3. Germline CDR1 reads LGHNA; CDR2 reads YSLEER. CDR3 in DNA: TGCGCCAGCAGCCAAAGGGGACTAGCGGGGGGAGAGACCCAGTACTTC. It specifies CASSQRGLAGGETQYF.

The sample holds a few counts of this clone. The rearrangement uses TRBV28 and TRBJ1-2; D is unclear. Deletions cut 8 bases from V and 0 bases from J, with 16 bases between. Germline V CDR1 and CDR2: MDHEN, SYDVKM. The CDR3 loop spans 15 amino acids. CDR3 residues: CASGSEGLANYGYTF. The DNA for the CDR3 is TGTGCCAGCGGGTCAGAGGGTTTAGCTAACTATGGCTACACCTTC.

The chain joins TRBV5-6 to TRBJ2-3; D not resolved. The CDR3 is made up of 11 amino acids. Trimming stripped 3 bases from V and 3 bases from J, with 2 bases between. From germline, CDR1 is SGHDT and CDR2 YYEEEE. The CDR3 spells CASSSTDTQYF. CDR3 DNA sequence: TGTGCCAGCAGCTCAACAGATACGCAGTATTTT.

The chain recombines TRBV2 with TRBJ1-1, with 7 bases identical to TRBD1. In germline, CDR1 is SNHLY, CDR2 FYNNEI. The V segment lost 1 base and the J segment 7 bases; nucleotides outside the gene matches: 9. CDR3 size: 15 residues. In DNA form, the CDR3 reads TGTGCCAGCAGTGAAGAACAGGGGCAAACAATTGAAGCTTTCTTT. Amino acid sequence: CASSEEQGQTIEAFF.

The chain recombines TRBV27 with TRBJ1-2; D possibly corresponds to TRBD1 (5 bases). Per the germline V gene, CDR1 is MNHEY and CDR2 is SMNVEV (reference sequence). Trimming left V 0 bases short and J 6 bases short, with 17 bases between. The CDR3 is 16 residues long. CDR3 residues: CASSLSWKASGDGYTF. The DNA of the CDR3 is TGTGCCAGCAGTTTATCGTGGAAAGCTTCGGGGGATGGCTACACCTTC.

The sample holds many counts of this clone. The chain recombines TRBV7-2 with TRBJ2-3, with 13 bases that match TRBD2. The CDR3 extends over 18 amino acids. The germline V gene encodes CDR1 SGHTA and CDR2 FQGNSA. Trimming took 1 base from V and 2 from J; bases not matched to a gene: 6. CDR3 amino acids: CASSLVLAGGPITDTQYF. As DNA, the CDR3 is TGTGCCAGCAGCTTAGTACTAGCGGGGGGGCCGATCACAGATACGCAGTATTTT.

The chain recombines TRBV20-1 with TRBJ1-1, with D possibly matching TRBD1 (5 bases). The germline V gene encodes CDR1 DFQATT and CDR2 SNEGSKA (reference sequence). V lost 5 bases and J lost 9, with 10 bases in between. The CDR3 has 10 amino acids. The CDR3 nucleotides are TGCAGTGCTTCGGACAAGAAAGCTTTCTTT. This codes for CSASDKKAFF.

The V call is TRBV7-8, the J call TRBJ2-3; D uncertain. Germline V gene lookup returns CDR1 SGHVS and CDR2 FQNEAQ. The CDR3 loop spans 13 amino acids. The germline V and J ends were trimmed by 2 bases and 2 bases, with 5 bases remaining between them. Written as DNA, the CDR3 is TGTGCCAGCAGCTTATCTGTCACAGATACGCAGTATTTT. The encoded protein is CASSLSVTDTQYF. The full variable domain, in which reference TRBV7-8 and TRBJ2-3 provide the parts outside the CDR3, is GAGVSQSPRYKVAKRGQDVALRCDPISGHVSLFWYQQALGQGPEFLTYFQNEAQLDKSGLPSDRFFAERPEGSVSTLKIQRTQQEDSAVYLCASSLSVTDTQYFGPGTRLTVL.

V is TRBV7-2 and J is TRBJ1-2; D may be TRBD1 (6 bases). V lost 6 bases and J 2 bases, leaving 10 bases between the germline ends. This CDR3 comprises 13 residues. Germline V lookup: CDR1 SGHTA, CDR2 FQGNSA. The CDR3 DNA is TGTGCCAGCAGAGACACAGGGAACTATGGCTACACCTTC. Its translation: CASRDTGNYGYTF.

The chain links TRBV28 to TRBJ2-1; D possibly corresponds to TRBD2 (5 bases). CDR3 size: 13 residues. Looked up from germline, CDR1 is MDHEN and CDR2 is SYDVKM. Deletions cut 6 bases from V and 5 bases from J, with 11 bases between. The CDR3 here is CASRPGLNNEQFF. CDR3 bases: TGTGCCAGCAGGCCAGGACTGAACAATGAGCAGTTCTTC.

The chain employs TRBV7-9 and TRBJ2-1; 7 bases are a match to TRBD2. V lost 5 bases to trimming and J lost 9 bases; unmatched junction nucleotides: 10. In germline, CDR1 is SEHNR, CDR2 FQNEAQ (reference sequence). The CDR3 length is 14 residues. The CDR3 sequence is CASSPRTRGSEQFF. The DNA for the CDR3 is TGTGCCAGCAGCCCCCGGACTAGAGGCAGTGAGCAGTTCTTC.

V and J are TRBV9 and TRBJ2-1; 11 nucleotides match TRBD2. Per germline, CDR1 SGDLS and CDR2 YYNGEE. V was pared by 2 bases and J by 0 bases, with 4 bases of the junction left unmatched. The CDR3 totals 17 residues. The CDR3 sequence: CASSVGTSGSSYNEQFF. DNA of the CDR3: TGTGCCAGCAGCGTCGGGACTAGCGGTAGCTCCTACAATGAGCAGTTCTTC.

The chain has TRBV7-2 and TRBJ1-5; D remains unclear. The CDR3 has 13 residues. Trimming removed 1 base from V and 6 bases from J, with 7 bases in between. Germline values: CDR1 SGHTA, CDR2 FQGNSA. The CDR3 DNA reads TGTGCCAGCAGCTTAGAACAGTCTCAGCCCCAGCATTTT. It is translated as CASSLEQSQPQHF.

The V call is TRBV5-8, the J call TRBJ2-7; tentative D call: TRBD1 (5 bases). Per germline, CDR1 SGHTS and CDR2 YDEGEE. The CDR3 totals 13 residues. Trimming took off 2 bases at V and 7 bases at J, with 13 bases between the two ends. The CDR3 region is CASSFRQSWEQYF. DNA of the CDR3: TGTGCCAGCAGCTTCCGACAGTCCTGGGAGCAGTACTTC.

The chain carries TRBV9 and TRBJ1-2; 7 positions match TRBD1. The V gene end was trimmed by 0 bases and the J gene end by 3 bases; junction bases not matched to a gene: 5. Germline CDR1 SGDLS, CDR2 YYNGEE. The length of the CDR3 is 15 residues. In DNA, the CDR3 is TGTGCCAGCAGCGTAGCTATAGGGGGCGACTATGGCTACACCTTC. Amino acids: CASSVAIGGDYGYTF.

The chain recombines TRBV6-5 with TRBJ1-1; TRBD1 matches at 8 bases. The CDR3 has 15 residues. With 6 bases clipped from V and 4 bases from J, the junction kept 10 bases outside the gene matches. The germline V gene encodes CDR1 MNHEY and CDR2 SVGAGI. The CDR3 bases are TGTGCCAGCAGACGCCAGGACAGGGTATTCACTGAAGCTTTCTTT. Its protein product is CASRRQDRVFTEAFF.

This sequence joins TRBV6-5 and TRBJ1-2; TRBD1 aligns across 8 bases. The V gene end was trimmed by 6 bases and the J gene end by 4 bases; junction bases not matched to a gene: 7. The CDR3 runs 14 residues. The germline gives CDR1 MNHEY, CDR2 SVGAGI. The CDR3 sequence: CASRRGQGGYGYTF. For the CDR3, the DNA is TGTGCCAGCAGAAGAGGACAGGGCGGCTATGGCTACACCTTC.

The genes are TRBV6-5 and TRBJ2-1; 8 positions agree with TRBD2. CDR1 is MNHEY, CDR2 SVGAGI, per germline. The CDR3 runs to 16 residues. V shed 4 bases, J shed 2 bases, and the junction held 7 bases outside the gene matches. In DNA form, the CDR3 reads TGTGCCAGCAGTTTCAACCTCGGGAGGGCCTACAATGAGCAGTTCTTC. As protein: CASSFNLGRAYNEQFF.

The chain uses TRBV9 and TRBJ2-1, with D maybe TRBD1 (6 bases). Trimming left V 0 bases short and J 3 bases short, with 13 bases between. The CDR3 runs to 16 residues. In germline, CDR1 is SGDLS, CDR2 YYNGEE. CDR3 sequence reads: CASSVDQGPSYNEQFF. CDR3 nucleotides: TGTGCCAGCAGCGTAGATCAGGGGCCTAGCTACAATGAGCAGTTCTTC.

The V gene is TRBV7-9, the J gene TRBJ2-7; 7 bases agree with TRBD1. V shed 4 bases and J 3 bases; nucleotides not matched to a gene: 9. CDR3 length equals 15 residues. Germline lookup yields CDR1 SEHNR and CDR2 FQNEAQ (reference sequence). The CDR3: CASSYPAQGYYEQYF. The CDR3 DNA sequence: TGTGCCAGCAGCTATCCCGCACAGGGGTACTACGAGCAGTACTTC.

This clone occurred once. The chain's CDR3 is CASTDSEATNEKLFF. The CDR3 nucleotides read TGTGCCAGCACGGATTCAGAGGCAACTAATGAAAAACTGTTTTTT. The chain joins TRBV4-2 to TRBJ1-4; D unclear. The CDR3 totals 15 residues. V lost 7 bases, J lost 0 bases, and 12 bases lay in between. Per the germline V gene, CDR1 is LGHNA and CDR2 is YNFKEQ.

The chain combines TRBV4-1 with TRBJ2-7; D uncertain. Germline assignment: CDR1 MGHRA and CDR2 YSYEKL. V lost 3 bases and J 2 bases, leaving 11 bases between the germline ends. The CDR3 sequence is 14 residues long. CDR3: CASSHSSEPYEQYF. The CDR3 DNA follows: TGCGCCAGCAGCCATTCCTCTGAGCCCTACGAGCAGTACTTC.

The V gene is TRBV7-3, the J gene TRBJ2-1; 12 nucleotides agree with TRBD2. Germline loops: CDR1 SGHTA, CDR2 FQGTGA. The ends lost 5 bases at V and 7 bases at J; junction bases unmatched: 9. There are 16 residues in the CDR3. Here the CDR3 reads CASSPRTSGVLNEQFF. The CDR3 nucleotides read TGTGCCAGCAGCCCAAGGACTAGCGGGGTGTTAAATGAGCAGTTCTTC.

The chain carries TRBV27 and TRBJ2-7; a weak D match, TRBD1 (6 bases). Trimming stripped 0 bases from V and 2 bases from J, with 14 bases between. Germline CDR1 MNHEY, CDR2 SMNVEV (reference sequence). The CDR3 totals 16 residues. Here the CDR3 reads CASSLSSRGLTYEQYF. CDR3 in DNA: TGTGCCAGCAGTTTATCCTCCAGGGGTCTAACCTACGAGCAGTACTTC.